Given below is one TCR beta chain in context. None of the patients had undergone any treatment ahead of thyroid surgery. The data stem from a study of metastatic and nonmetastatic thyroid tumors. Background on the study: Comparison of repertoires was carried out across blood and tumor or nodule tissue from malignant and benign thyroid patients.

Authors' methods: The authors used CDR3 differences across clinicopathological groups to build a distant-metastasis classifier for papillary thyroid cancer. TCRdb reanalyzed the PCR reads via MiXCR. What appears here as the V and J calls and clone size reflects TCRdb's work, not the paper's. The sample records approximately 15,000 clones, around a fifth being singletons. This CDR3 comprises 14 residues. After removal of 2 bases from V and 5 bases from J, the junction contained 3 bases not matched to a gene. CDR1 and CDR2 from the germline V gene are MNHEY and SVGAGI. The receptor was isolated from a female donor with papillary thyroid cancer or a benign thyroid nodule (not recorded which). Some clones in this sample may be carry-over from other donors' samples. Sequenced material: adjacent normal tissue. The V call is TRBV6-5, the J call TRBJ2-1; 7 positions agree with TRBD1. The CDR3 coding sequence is TGTGCCAGCAGTTACGGACAGGCGGACAATGAGCAGTTCTTC. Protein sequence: CASSYGQADNEQFF.